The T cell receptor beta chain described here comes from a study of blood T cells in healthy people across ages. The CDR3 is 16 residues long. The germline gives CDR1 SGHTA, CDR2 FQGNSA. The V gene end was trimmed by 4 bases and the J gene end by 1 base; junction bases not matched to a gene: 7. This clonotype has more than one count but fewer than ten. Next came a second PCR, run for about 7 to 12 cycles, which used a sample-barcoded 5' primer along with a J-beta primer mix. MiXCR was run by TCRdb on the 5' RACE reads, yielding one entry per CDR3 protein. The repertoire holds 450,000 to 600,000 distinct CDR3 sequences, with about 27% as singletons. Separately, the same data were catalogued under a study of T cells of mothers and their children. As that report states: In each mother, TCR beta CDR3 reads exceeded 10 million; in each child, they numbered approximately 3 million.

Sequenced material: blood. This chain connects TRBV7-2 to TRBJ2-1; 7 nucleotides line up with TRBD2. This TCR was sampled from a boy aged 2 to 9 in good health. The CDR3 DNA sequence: TGTGCCAGCAGCTCCGGGGGGTTTAGATCCTACAATGAGCAGTTCTTC. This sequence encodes CASSSGGFRSYNEQFF. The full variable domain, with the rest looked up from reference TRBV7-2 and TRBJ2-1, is GAGVSQSPSNKVTEKGKDVELRCDPISGHTALYWYRQSLGQGLEFLIYFQGNSAPDKSGLPSDRFSAERTGGSVSTLTIQRTQQEDSAVYLCASSSGGFRSYNEQFFGPGTRLTVL.